Sequencing of this T cell receptor beta chain was carried out in a study of blood T cell repertoires in COVID-19. Original analysis: For nucleated cells, counts were estimated from reference gene primer amplification. Some clones are missing from TCRdb's copy, which holds only in-frame ones; the method was immunoSEQ multiplex PCR. V and J calls and clone size are given by that table; D and trimming were obtained from the DNA. The table includes 210,000 or so clones, approximately 84% detected once. Sequenced input: peripheral blood. The clonotype originates from a middle-aged man with active or convalescent COVID-19.

DNA of the CDR3: TGTGCCAGCAGTCGGGACAGCCGGGCTGAAGCTTTCTTT. Encoded protein: CASSRDSRAEAFF. This rearrangement joins TRBV28 to TRBJ1-1; TRBD1 matches 7 bases. This CDR3 contains 13 residues. Germline V gene sequence: CDR1 MDHEN, CDR2 SYDVKM. The V segment lost 5 bases and the J segment 6 bases; nucleotides outside the gene matches: 6.